This T cell receptor beta chain is drawn from a study of blood T cells in healthy people across ages. There are a few counts of this clonotype. The germline gives CDR1 MNHEY, CDR2 SVGAGI. Trimming shortened V by 4 bases and J by 8 bases, and 17 bases separated the two germline ends. This CDR3 has 15 amino acids. The second PCR ran about 7 to 12 cycles with a sample-barcoded 5' primer and J-beta primers. Each CDR3 protein gets one entry after TCRdb re-called the 5' RACE reads with MiXCR. Altogether almost 1 million distinct CDR3 sequences are present, roughly 51% being singletons, with the ten largest covering 20% to 25%.

The genes are TRBV6-5 and TRBJ1-4, with D possibly matching TRBD1 (5 bases). The receptor comes from a woman aged 55 to 70 in good health. Sequencing was performed on blood. CDR3 amino acids: CASSSRGQAEEKLFF. The CDR3 nucleotides read TGTGCCAGCAGTTCCCGCGGACAAGCTGAAGAAAAACTGTTTTTT.